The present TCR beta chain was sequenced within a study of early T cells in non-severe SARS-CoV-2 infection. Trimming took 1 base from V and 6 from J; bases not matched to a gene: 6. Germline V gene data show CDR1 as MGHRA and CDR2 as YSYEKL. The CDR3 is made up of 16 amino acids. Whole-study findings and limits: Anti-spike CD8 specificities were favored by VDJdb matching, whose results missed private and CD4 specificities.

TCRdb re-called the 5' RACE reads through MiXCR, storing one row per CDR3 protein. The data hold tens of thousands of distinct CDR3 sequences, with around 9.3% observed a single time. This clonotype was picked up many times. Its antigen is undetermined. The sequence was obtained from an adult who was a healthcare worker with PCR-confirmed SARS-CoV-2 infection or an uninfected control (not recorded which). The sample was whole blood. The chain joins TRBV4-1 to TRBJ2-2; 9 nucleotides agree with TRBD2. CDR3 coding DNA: TGCGCCAGCAGCCAAGGTCTAGCGGGGACCGCCGGGGAGCTGTTTTTT. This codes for CASSQGLAGTAGELFF.